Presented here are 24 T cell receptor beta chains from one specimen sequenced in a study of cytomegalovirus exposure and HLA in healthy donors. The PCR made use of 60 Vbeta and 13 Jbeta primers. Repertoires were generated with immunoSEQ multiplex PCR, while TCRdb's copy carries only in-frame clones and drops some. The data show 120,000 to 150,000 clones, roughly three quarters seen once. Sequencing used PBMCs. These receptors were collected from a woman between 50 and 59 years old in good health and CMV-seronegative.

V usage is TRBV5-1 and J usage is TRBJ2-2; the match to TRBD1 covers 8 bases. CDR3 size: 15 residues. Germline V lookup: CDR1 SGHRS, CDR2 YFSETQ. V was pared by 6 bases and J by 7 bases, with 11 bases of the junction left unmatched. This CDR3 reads CASTLGQGAGGELFF. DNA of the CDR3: TGCGCCAGCACCCTGGGGCAGGGGGCTGGCGGGGAGCTGTTTTTT.

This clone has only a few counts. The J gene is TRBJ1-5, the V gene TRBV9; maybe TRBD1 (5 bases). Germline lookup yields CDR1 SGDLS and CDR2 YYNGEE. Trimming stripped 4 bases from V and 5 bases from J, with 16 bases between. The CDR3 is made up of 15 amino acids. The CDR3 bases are TGTGCCAGCAGCCGAGACGGGGACTACTATCAGCCCCAGCATTTT. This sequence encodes CASSRDGDYYQPQHF.

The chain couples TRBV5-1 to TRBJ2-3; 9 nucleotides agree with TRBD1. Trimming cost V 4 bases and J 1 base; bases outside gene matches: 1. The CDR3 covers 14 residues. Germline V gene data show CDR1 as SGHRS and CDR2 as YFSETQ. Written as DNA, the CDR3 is TGCGCCAGCAGCAGGACAGGGGGCACAGATACGCAGTATTTT. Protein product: CASSRTGGTDTQYF.

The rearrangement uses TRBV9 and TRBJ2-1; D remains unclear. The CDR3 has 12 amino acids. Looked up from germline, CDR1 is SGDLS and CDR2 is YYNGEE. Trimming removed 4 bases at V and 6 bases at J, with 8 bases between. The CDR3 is CASSQAGNEQFF. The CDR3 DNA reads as TGTGCCAGCAGCCAAGCTGGCAATGAGCAGTTCTTC.

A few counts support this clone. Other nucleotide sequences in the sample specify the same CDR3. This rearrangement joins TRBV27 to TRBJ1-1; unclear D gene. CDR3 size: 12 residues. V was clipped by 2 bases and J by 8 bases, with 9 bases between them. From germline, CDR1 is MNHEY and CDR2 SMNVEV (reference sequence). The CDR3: CASSLIPGEAFF. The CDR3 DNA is TGTGCCAGCAGTTTAATCCCAGGAGAAGCTTTCTTT.

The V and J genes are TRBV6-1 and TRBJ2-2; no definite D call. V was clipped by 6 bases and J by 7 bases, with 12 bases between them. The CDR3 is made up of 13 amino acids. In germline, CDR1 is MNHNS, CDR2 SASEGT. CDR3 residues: CASSLRIDGELFF. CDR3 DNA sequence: TGTGCCAGCAGCCTCAGGATAGACGGGGAGCTGTTTTTT.

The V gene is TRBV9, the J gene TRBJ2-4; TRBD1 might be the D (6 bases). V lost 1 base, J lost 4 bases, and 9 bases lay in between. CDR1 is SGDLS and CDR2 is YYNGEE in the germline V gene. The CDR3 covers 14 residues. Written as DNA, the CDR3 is TGTGCCAGCAGCGTATCACAGGGTAAAAACATTCAGTACTTC. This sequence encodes CASSVSQGKNIQYF.

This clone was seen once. The CDR3 is CASSVVGGTDTQYF. The CDR3 region has the DNA TGTGCCAGCAGTGTGGTCGGGGGCACAGATACGCAGTATTTT. The gene calls are TRBV25-1 and TRBJ2-3; the D gene is possibly TRBD2 (5 bases). Trimming cost V 4 bases and J 1 base, with 9 bases left between them. This CDR3 is 14 amino acids long. Germline V gives CDR1 MGHDK, CDR2 SYGVNS.

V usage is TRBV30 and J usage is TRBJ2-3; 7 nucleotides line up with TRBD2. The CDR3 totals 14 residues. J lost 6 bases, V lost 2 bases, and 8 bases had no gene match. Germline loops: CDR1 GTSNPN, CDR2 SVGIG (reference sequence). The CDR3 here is CAWSPGRGWDTQYF. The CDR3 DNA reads TGTGCCTGGAGTCCTGGGCGGGGGTGGGATACGCAGTATTTT.

The CDR3 sequence: CASSTDRHSPLHF. CDR3 sequence (DNA): TGTGCCAGCAGCACGGACAGACATTCACCCCTCCACTTT. The rearrangement joins TRBV7-8 to TRBJ1-6; D is possibly TRBD1 (6 bases). The CDR3 spans 13 residues. V lost 5 bases to trimming and J lost 8 bases, with 10 bases between them. Germline CDR1 SGHVS, CDR2 FQNEAQ.

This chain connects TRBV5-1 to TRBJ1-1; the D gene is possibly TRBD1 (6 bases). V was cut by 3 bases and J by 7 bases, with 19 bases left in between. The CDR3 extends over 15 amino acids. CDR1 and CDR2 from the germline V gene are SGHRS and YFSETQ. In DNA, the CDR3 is TGCGCCAGCAGCTCGACTCGGGGGGCTGGCAGTGAAGCTTTCTTT. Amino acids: CASSSTRGAGSEAFF.

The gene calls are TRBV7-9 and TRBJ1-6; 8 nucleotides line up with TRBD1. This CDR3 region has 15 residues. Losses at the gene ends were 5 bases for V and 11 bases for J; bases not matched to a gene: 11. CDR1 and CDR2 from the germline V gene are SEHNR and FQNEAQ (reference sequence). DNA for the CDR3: TGTGCCAGCAGCCAAGATAAACAGGGACAGGCACCCCTCCACTTT. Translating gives CASSQDKQGQAPLHF.

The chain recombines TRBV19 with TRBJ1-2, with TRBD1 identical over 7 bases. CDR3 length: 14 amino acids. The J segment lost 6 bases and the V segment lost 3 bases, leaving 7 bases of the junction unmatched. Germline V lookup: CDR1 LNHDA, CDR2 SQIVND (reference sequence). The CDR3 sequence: CASSIDRVTDGYTF. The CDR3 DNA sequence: TGTGCCAGTAGTATTGACAGGGTCACGGATGGCTACACCTTC.

The CDR3 DNA is TGTGCCAGCAGCTTAGCGCTCGGGATGAACACTGAAGCTTTCTTT. Protein product: CASSLALGMNTEAFF. The chain combines TRBV7-2 with TRBJ1-1; unclear D gene. Germline V gives CDR1 SGHTA, CDR2 FQGNSA. The CDR3 extends over 15 amino acids. V was clipped by 0 bases and J by 0 bases, with 8 bases between them.

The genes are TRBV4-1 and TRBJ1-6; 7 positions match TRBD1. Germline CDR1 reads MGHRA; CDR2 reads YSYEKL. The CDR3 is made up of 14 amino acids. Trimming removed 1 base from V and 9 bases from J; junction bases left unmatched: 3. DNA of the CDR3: TGCGCCAGCAGCCAAGTTCAGGGGGTTTCACCCCTCCACTTT. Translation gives CASSQVQGVSPLHF.

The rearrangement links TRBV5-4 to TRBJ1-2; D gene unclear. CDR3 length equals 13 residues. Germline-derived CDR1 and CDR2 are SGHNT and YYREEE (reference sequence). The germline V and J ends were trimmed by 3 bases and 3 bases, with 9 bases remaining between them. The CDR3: CASSSDTYYGYTF. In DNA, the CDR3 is TGTGCCAGCAGCTCAGACACTTACTATGGCTACACCTTC.

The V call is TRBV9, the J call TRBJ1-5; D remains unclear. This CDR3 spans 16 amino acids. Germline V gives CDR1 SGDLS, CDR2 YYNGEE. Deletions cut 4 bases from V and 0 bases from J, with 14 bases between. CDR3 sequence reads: CASSPGSGYSNQPQHF. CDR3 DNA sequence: TGTGCCAGCAGCCCCGGGAGTGGTTATAGCAATCAGCCCCAGCATTTT.

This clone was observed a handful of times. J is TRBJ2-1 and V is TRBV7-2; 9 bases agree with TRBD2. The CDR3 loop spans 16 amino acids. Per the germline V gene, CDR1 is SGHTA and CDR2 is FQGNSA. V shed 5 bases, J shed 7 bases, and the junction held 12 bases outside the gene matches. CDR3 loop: CASSVSGRGGSNEQFF. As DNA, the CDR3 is TGTGCCAGCAGCGTCTCCGGGCGGGGGGGCTCGAATGAGCAGTTCTTC.

CDR3 protein: CASSQDTAGSFYNEQFF. The CDR3 DNA reads TGTGCCAGCAGCCAAGATACAGCGGGGAGTTTCTACAATGAGCAGTTCTTC. V gene TRBV4-2 combines with J gene TRBJ2-1; 7 bases map to TRBD2. The germline V gene encodes CDR1 LGHNA and CDR2 YNFKEQ. V trimming: 0 bases; J trimming: 3 bases; junction bases outside the gene matches: 8. This CDR3 has 17 residues.

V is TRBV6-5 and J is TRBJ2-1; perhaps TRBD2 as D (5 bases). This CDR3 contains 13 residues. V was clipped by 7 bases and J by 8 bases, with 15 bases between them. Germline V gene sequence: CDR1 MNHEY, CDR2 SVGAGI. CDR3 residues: CASTQRGLHEQFF. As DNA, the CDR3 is TGTGCCAGCACACAGCGAGGGCTGCATGAGCAGTTCTTC.

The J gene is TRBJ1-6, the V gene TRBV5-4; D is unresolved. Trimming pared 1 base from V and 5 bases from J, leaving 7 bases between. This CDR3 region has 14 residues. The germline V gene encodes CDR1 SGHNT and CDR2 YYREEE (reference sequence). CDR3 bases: TGTGCCAGCAGCTTGAGGCAGGATAATTCACCCCTCCACTTT. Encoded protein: CASSLRQDNSPLHF.

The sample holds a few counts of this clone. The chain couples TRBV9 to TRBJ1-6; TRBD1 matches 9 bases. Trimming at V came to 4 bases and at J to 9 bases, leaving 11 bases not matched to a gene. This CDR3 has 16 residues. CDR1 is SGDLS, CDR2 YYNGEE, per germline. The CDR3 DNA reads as TGTGCCAGCAGCACCGGTTACGGGACAGGGACTTCACCCCTCCACTTT. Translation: CASSTGYGTGTSPLHF.

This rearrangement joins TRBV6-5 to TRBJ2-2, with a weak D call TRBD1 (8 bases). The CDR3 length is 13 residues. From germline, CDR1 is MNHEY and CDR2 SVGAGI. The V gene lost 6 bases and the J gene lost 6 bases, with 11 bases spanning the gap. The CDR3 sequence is CASRTGGAGELFF. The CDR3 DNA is TGTGCCAGCAGAACAGGGGGGGCCGGGGAGCTGTTTTTT.

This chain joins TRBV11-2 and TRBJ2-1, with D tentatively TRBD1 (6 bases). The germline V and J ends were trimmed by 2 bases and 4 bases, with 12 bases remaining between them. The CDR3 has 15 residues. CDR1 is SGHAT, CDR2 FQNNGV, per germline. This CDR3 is CASSLSGQSYNEQFF. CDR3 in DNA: TGTGCCAGCAGCTTAAGTGGACAGAGTTACAATGAGCAGTTCTTC.